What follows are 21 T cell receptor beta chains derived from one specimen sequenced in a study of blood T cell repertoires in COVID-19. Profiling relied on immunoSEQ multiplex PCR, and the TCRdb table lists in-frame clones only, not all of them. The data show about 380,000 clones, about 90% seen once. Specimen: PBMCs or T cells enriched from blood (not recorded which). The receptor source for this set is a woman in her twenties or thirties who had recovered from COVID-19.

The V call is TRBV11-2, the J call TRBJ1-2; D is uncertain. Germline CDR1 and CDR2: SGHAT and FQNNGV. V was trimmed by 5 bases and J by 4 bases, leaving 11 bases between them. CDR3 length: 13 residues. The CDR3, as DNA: TGTGCCAGCAGCCGGGGAGGAATCTATGGCTACACCTTC. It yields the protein CASSRGGIYGYTF.

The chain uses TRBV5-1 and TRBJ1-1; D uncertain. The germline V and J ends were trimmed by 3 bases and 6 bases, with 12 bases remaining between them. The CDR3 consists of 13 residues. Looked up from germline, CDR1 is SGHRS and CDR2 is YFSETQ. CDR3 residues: CASSWAEPSEAFF. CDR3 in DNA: TGCGCCAGCAGCTGGGCAGAACCTTCTGAAGCTTTCTTT.

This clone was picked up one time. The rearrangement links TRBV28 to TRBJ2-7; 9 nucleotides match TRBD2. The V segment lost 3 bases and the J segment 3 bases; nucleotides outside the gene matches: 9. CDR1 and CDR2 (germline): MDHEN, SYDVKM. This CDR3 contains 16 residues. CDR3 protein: CASSLPTSGFRYEQYF. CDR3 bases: TGTGCCAGCAGTTTGCCAACTAGCGGGTTCCGCTACGAGCAGTACTTC. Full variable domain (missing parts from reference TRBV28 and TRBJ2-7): DVKVTQSSRYLVKRTGEKVFLECVQDMDHENMFWYRQDPGLGLRLIYFSYDVKMKEKGDIPEGYSVSREKKERFSLILESASTNQTSMYLCASSLPTSGFRYEQYFGPGTRLTVT.

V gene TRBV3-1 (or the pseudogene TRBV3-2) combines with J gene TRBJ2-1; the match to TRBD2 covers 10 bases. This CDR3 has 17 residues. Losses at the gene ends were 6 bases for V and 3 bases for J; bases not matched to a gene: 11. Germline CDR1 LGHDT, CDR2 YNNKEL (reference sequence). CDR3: CASSVVPSSGGYNEQFF. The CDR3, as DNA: TGTGCCAGCAGTGTGGTCCCGTCTAGCGGGGGCTACAATGAGCAGTTCTTC.

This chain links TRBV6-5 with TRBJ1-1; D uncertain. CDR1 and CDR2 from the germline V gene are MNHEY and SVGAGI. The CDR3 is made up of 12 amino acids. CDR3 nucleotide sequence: TGTGCTACGTCAGCGCCTTTTGGTGAAGCTTTCTTT. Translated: CATSAPFGEAFF.

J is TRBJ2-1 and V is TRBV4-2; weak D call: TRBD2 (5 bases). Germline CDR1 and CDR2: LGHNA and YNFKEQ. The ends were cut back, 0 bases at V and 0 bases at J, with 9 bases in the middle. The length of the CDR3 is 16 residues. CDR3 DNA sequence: TGTGCCAGCAGCCAAGAGGCGGGCAACTCCTACAATGAGCAGTTCTTC. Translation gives CASSQEAGNSYNEQFF.

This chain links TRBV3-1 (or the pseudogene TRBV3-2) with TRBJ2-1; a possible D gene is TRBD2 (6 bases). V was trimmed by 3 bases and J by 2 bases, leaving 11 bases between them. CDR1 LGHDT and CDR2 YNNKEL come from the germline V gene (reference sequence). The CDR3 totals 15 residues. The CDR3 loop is CASSQGAGAYNEQFF. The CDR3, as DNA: TGTGCCAGCAGCCAGGGAGCGGGTGCCTACAATGAGCAGTTCTTC.

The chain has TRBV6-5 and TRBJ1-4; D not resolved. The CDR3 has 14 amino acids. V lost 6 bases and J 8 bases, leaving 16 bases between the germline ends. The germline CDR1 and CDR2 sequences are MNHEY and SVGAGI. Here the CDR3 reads CASSLSVRREKLFF. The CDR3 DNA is TGTGCCAGCAGCCTCAGCGTGCGGAGGGAAAAACTGTTTTTT.

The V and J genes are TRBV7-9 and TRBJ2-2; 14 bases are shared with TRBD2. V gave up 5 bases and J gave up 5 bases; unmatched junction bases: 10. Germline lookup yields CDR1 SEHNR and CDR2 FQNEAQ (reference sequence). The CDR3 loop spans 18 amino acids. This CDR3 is CASSLGLAGAGDTGELFF. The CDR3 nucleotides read TGTGCCAGCAGCCTGGGACTAGCGGGGGCCGGTGATACCGGGGAGCTGTTTTTT.

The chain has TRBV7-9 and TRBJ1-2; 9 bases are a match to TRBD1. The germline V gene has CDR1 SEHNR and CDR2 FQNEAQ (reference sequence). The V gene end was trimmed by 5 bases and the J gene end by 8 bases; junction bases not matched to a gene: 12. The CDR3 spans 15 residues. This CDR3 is CASSPWTGVREGYTF. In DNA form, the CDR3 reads TGTGCCAGCAGCCCCTGGACAGGGGTGAGGGAGGGCTACACCTTC.

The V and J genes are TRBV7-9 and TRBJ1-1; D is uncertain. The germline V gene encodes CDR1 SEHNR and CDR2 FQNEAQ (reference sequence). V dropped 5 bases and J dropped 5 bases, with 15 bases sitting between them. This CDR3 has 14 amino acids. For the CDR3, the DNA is TGTGCCAGCAGCGCCTCCGGCGGAGGGACTGAAGCTTTCTTT. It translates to CASSASGGGTEAFF.

The CDR3 here is CASSQRGSSYEQYF. The CDR3 DNA follows: TGTGCCAGCAGCCAACGGGGGTCCTCCTACGAGCAGTACTTC. The rearrangement uses TRBV4-2 and TRBJ2-7, with D tentatively TRBD2 (6 bases). Germline V gene sequence: CDR1 LGHNA, CDR2 YNFKEQ. CDR3 length equals 14 residues. Trimming shortened V by 2 bases and J by 0 bases, and 8 bases separated the two germline ends.

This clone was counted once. The CDR3 nucleotides read TGTGCCAGCAGTCAACTTTCGACAGGGATTAACACTCAGCCCCAGCATTTT. Translating it yields CASSQLSTGINTQPQHF. The gene calls are TRBV6-6 and TRBJ1-5; 7 positions match TRBD1. Trimming cost V 5 bases and J 6 bases; bases outside gene matches: 16. There are 17 residues in the CDR3. Germline-derived CDR1 and CDR2 are MNHNY and SVGAGI (reference sequence).

Written as DNA, the CDR3 is TGTGCCAGCAGTTCCCGGGACAGGGGGCCCGGCTATGGCTACACCTTC. Its translation is CASSSRDRGPGYGYTF. V usage is TRBV27 and J usage is TRBJ1-2; 12 positions agree with TRBD1. In germline, CDR1 is MNHEY, CDR2 SMNVEV (reference sequence). J lost 4 bases, V lost 4 bases, and 7 bases had no gene match. The CDR3 runs to 16 residues.

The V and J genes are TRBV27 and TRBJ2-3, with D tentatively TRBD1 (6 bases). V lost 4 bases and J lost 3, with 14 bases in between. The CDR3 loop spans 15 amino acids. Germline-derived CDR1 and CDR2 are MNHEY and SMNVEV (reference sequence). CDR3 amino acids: CASSSLTGETDTQYF. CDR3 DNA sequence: TGTGCCAGCAGTTCCCTGACAGGAGAAACAGATACGCAGTATTTT.

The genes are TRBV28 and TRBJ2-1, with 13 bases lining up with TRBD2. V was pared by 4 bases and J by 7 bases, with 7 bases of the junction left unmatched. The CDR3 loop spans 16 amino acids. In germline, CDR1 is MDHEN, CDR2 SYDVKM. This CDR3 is CASSSLTSGRPNEQFF. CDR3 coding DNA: TGTGCCAGCAGTTCCCTGACTAGCGGGAGGCCAAATGAGCAGTTCTTC.

The CDR3: CASSSPTGGEQYF. DNA for the CDR3: TGTGCCAGCAGTTCCCCGACGGGAGGGGAGCAGTACTTC. The V call is TRBV28, the J call TRBJ2-7, with 8 nucleotides matching TRBD2. V lost 4 bases and J lost 7; bases outside the gene matches: 6. Germline V gene data show CDR1 as MDHEN and CDR2 as SYDVKM. CDR3 length equals 13 residues.

This CDR3 reads CASSKGQGAFYEQYF. The CDR3 bases are TGTGCCAGCAGCAAAGGACAGGGGGCCTTCTACGAGCAGTACTTC. The V gene is TRBV11-3, the J gene TRBJ2-7, with 11 bases aligning to TRBD1. This CDR3 region has 15 residues. After removal of 5 bases from V and 3 bases from J, the junction contained 6 bases not matched to a gene. Per germline, CDR1 SGHNT and CDR2 YENEEA.

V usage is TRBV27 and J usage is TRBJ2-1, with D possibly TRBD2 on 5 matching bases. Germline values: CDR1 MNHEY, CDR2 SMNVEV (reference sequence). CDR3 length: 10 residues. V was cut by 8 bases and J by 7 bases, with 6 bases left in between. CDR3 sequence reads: CASGRNEQFF. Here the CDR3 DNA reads TGTGCCAGCGGGAGAAATGAGCAGTTCTTC.

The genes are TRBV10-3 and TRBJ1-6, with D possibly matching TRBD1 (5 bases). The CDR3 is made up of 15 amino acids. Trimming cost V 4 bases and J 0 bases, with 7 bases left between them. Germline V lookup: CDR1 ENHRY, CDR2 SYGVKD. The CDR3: CAISVDSSYNSPLHF. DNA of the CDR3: TGTGCCATCAGTGTTGACAGCTCCTATAATTCACCCCTCCACTTT.

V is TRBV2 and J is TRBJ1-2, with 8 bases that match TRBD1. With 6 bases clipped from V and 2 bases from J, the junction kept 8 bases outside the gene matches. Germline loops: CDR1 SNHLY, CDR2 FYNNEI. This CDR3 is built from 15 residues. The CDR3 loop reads CASRAPGQENYGYTF. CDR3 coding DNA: TGTGCCAGCAGAGCCCCGGGACAGGAGAACTATGGCTACACCTTC.